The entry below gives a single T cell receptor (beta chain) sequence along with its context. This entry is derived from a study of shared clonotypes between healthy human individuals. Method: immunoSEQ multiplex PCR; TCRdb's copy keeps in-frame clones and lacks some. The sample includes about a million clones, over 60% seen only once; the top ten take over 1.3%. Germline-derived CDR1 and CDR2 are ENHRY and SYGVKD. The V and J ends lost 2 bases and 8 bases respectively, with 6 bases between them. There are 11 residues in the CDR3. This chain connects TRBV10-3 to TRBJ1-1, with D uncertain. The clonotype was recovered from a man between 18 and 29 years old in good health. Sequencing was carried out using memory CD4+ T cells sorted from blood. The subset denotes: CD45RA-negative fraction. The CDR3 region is CAISEPEEAFF. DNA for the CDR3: TGTGCCATCAGTGAGCCGGAGGAAGCTTTCTTT.